The source of this T cell receptor beta chain is a study of T cell responses to AZD1222 COVID-19 vaccine. Study-level results: Donors were largely white British and mainly female; clonal diversity was possibly underestimated. An increase in Spike-specific TCR breadth and depth was observed after two AZD1222 doses. Just a handful of AZD1222 recipients were seropositive at baseline. The CD4 TCRs associated with vaccination extended across spike and predominated at 160-218 and 743-854.

For this clone: The antigen is unknown.

Libraries were prepared by immunoSEQ multiplex PCR; TCRdb keeps only in-frame clonotypes and omits some of them. Of roughly 110,000 clones in the sample, roughly 89% were seen once. This CDR3 is built from 16 residues. Germline CDR1 is KGHDR and CDR2 is SFDVKD. V was clipped by 4 bases and J by 4 bases; unmatched bases: 10. This TCR derives from an adult in good health. This material consisted of peripheral blood, taken on day 0 of AZD1222 vaccination. V gene TRBV24-1 combines with J gene TRBJ2-7, with 9 bases that match TRBD2. The CDR3: CATSDRASGNFYEQYF. The DNA of the CDR3 is TGTGCCACCAGTGACCGGGCTAGCGGGAATTTTTACGAGCAGTACTTC.